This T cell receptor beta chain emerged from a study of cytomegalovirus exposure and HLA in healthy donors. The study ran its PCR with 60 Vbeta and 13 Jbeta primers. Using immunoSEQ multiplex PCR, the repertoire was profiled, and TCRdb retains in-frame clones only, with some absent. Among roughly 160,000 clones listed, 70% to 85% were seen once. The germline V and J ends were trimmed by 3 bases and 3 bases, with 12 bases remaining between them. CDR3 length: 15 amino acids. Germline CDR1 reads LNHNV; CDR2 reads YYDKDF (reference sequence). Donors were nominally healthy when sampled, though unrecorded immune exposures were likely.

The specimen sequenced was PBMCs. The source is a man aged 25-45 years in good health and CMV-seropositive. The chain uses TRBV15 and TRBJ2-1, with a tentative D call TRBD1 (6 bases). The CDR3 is CATSRTGSFYNEQFF. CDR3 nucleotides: TGTGCCACCAGCAGGACAGGCTCCTTCTACAATGAGCAGTTCTTC.